The source of this T cell receptor (beta chain) is a study of shared clonotypes between healthy human individuals. Points on this clone: Its antigen is as yet unknown.

The CDR3 has 13 residues. The germline V and J ends were trimmed by 6 bases and 8 bases, with 14 bases remaining between them. Germline V gene lookup returns CDR1 LNHDA and CDR2 SQIVND (reference sequence). General study points: Four donors had around 5% of their naive CD4 clonotypes in common.

The assay was immunoSEQ multiplex PCR, and TCRdb's table has in-frame clones only and misses some. The profile shows about 1.5 million clones, about 98% of them singletons. The chain recombines TRBV19 with TRBJ2-1; D gene ambiguous. This TCR came from a man aged 25-45 years in good health. Sequencing used naive CD4+ T cells sorted from blood. Subset given: CD45RA+ positively selected. The CDR3 sequence: CASRPQGSHEQFF. Written as DNA, the CDR3 is TGTGCCAGTAGGCCCCAAGGTTCGCATGAGCAGTTCTTC. Using reference TRBV19 and TRBJ2-1 for the parts outside the CDR3, the full variable domain is DGGITQSPKYLFRKEGQNVTLSCEQNLNHDAMYWYRQDPGQGLRLIYYSQIVNDFQKGDIAEGYSVSREKKESFPLTVTSAQKNPTAFYLCASRPQGSHEQFFGPGTRLTVL.